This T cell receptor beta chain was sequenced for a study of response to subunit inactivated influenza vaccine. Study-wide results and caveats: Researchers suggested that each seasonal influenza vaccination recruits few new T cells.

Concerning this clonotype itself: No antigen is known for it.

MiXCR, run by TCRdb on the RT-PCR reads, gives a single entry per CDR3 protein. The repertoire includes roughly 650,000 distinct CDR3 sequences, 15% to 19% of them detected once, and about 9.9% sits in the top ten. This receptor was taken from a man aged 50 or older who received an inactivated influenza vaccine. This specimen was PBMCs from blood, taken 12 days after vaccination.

The CDR3: CASSLWRGPTGELFF. The CDR3 nucleotides are TGTGCCAGCAGCTTATGGCGGGGGCCTACCGGGGAGCTGTTTTTT. The chain uses TRBV11-2 and TRBJ2-2; perhaps TRBD2 as D (7 bases). The CDR3 runs 15 residues. V was shortened by 2 bases and J by 5 bases, with 12 bases between the two germline ends. Looked up from germline, CDR1 is SGHAT and CDR2 is FQNNGV.